This record looks at one T cell receptor (beta chain) sequence and its context. These data come from a study of blood T cell repertoires in COVID-19. Study-level background: Samples taken during acute and convalescent COVID-19 were collected in the United States, Italy and Spain. The cDNA or gDNA used as material had been derived from T cells, B-cell-depleted T cells, or PBMCs.

In the study's own analysis: Scientists estimated how many nucleated cells there were by amplifying reference gene primers. TCRdb's copy holds only in-frame clones and misses some; the assay was immunoSEQ multiplex PCR. That table supplies the V and J calls and clone size; D and trimming were determined from the DNA. The table lists about 240,000 clones, around 83% of them singletons. Unmatched junction bases numbered 6, after V lost 3 bases and J lost 0 bases. Germline CDR1 reads LGHDT; CDR2 reads YNNKEL (reference sequence). CDR3 length equals 17 residues. Input material: peripheral blood. The chain combines TRBV3-1 (or the pseudogene TRBV3-2) with TRBJ2-1; TRBD2 aligns across 9 bases. The source of this sequence is a woman of 80 years or more with acute or convalescent COVID-19. In DNA form, the CDR3 reads TGTGCCAGCAGCCATGCCGGACTAGCGAGCTCCTACAATGAGCAGTTCTTC. This codes for CASSHAGLASSYNEQFF.